This T cell receptor (beta chain) was found in a study of immune evolution from preneoplasia to lung adenocarcinoma. Study-wide context: HLA loss of heterozygosity: 6% to 7.5% AIS, more than 14% MIA, about 31% ADC, none AAH. The study's findings and limits: Normal lung had the highest top T cell clone frequencies.

Sequencing used immunoSEQ multiplex PCR; TCRdb keeps in-frame clones, though not all of them. The table records under 45,000 clones, over 75% of them present only once. Patients had resection in Japan or China between the mid-2010s and the late 2010s. After pathologic assessment, macro-dissection selected premalignant or tumor cells for extraction. A word on this clone: Its target is not known.

Trimming left V 0 bases short and J 0 bases short, with 11 bases between. The CDR3 runs 17 residues. Germline V gene data show CDR1 as LNHNV and CDR2 as YYDKDF (reference sequence). Sequenced sample: FFPE invasive lung adenocarcinoma tissue. V gene TRBV15 combines with J gene TRBJ2-2, with D perhaps matching TRBD2 (6 bases). This receptor was identified in a person in their sixties with lung adenocarcinoma. CDR3 nucleotides: TGTGCCACCAGCAGAGATTGGCGGGGAGCGAACACCGGGGAGCTGTTTTTT. Translated: CATSRDWRGANTGELFF.